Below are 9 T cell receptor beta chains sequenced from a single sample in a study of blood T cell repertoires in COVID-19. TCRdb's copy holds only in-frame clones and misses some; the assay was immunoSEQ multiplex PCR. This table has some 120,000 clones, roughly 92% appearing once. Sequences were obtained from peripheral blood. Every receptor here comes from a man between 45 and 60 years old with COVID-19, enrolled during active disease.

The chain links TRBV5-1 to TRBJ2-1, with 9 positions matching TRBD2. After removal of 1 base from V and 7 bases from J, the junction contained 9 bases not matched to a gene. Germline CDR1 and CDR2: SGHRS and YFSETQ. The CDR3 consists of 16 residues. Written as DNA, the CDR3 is TGCGCCAGCAGCTTGTCCGTGCTAGCGGGGTATAATGAGCAGTTCTTC. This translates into CASSLSVLAGYNEQFF.

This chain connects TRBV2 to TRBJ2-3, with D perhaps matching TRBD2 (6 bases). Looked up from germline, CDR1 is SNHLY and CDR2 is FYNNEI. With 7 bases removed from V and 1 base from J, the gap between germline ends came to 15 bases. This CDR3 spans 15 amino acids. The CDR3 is CASTQPASGTDTQYF. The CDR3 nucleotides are TGTGCCAGCACCCAACCAGCTAGCGGCACAGATACGCAGTATTTT.

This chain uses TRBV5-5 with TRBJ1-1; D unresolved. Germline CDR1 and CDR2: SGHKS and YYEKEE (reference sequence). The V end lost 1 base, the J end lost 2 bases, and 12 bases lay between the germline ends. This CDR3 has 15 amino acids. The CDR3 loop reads CASSLSIGINTEAFF. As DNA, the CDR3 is TGTGCCAGCAGCTTGTCGATCGGGATTAACACTGAAGCTTTCTTT.

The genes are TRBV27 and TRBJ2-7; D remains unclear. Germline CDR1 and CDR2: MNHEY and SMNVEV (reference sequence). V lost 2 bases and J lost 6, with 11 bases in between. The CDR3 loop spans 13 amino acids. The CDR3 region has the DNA TGTGCCAGCAGTTTAGCGCCAACGGTCGAGCAGTACTTC. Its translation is CASSLAPTVEQYF.

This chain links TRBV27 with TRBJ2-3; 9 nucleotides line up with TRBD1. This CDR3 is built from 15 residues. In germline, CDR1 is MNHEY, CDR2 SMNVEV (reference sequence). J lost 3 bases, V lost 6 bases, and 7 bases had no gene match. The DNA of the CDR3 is TGTGCCAGCAGGGACCCAGGACAGGGGACAGATACGCAGTATTTT. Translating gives CASRDPGQGTDTQYF.

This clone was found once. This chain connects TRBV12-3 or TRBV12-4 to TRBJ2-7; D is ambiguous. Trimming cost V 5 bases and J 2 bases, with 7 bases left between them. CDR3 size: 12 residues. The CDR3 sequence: CASSRSTYEQYF. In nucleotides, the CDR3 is TGTGCCAGCAGTCGGTCTACCTACGAGCAGTACTTC.

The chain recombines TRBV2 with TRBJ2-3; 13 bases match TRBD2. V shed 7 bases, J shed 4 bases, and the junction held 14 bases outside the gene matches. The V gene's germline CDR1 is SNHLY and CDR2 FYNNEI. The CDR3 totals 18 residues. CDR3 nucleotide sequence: TGTGCCAGCATTTTCCCGCGGACTAGCGGGAGAGGGGCAGATACGCAGTATTTT. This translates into CASIFPRTSGRGADTQYF.

The CDR3 nucleotides are TGTGCCAGCAGCTTAGATGCTGCTAGCGGGACCTACAATGAGCAGTTCTTC. It is translated as CASSLDAASGTYNEQFF. V usage is TRBV11-3 and J usage is TRBJ2-1, with 9 positions matching TRBD2. Germline assignment: CDR1 SGHNT and CDR2 YENEEA. The J segment lost 2 bases and the V segment lost 0 bases, leaving 5 bases of the junction unmatched. The CDR3 consists of 17 residues.

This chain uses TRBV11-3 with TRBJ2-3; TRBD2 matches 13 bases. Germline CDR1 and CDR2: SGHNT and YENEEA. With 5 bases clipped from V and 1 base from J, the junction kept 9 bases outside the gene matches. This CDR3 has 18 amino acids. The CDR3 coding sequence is TGTGCCAGCAGCCCAGGAAGACTAGCGGGAGGACGCACAGATACGCAGTATTTT. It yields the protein CASSPGRLAGGRTDTQYF. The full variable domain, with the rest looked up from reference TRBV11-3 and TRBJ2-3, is EAGVVQSPRYKIIEKKQPVAFWCNPISGHNTLYWYLQNLGQGPELLIRYENEEAVDDSQLPKDRFSAERLKGVDSTLKIQPAELGDSAVYLCASSPGRLAGGRTDTQYFGPGTRLTVL.